Following are 15 T cell receptor beta chains from one sample sequenced in a study of blood T cell repertoires in COVID-19. Clones were sequenced by immunoSEQ multiplex PCR, and TCRdb holds only the in-frame ones, with some missing. The table lists roughly 30,000 clones, about two thirds of them singletons, with around a fifth in the top ten. Input material: peripheral blood. These receptors were taken from a boy younger than 10 with active or convalescent COVID-19.

The table lists this clone with a count of one. V is TRBV5-4 and J is TRBJ2-5, with 8 bases aligning to TRBD1. CDR3 length equals 11 residues. CDR1 SGHNT and CDR2 YYREEE come from the germline V gene (reference sequence). After removal of 4 bases from V and 13 bases from J, the junction contained 6 bases not matched to a gene. CDR3 in amino acids: CASSQGTGWYF. CDR3 sequence (DNA): TGTGCCAGCAGCCAAGGGACAGGCTGGTACTTC.

By share, this clone ranks as medium-sized. The chain is built from TRBV5-1 and TRBJ2-3; 8 nucleotides line up with TRBD1. Germline V gene sequence: CDR1 SGHRS, CDR2 YFSETQ. The CDR3 loop spans 14 amino acids. With V trimmed by 9 bases and J by 4 bases, 10 bases remained unmatched. The CDR3 loop is CATPDRVRADTQYF. Here the CDR3 DNA reads TGCGCCACCCCGGACAGGGTAAGGGCAGATACGCAGTATTTT.

The chain carries TRBV6-2 or TRBV6-3 and TRBJ2-1; D is undetermined. Germline V gene lookup returns CDR1 MNHEY and CDR2 SVGEGT. Trimming stripped 0 bases from V and 7 bases from J, with 7 bases between. This CDR3 spans 13 amino acids. CDR3 amino acids: CASSYSVTNEQFF. CDR3 bases: TGTGCCAGCAGTTACTCGGTGACTAATGAGCAGTTCTTC.

The chain is built from TRBV28 and TRBJ1-5; D is possibly TRBD1 (6 bases). Trimming left V 5 bases short and J 3 bases short, with 14 bases between. Germline V gene sequence: CDR1 MDHEN, CDR2 SYDVKM. The CDR3 covers 15 residues. The CDR3 nucleotides read TGTGCCAGCAGTCCACCCACAGGGAACAATCAGCCCCAGCATTTT. Residues: CASSPPTGNNQPQHF.

The rearrangement joins TRBV28 to TRBJ1-1, with D possibly being TRBD1 (6 bases). The germline CDR1 and CDR2 sequences are MDHEN and SYDVKM. The CDR3 is 15 residues long. Trimming took off 1 base at V and 3 bases at J, with 12 bases between the two ends. This CDR3 is CASSLSGEGDTEAFF. In DNA form, the CDR3 reads TGTGCCAGCAGTTTATCCGGCGAGGGGGACACTGAAGCTTTCTTT.

The chain combines TRBV7-6 with TRBJ1-5, with TRBD1 identical over 8 bases. CDR3 length: 15 residues. From germline, CDR1 is SGHVS and CDR2 FNYEAQ. V shed 4 bases, J shed 3 bases, and the junction held 5 bases outside the gene matches. The CDR3 loop reads CASSYGTGFNQPQHF. The DNA for the CDR3 is TGTGCCAGCAGCTATGGGACAGGCTTCAATCAGCCCCAGCATTTT.

This chain connects TRBV18 to TRBJ1-6; D gene ambiguous. Trimming took 0 bases from V and 8 from J, leaving 5 bases between them. Germline values: CDR1 KGHSH, CDR2 LQKENI. This CDR3 has 13 amino acids. The chain's CDR3 is CASSPPPDSPLHF. The CDR3, as DNA: TGTGCCAGCTCACCACCGCCGGATTCACCCCTCCACTTT. Full variable domain (rest looked up from reference TRBV18 and TRBJ1-6): NAGVMQNPRHLVRRRGQEARLRCSPMKGHSHVYWYRQLPEEGLKFMVYLQKENIIDESGMPKERFSAEFPKEGPSILRIQQVVRGDSAAYFCASSPPPDSPLHFGNGTRLTVT.

This chain connects TRBV9 to TRBJ1-6; 9 nucleotides line up with TRBD1. Germline V gene data show CDR1 as SGDLS and CDR2 as YYNGEE. The trim removed 6 bases at V and 7 bases at J, leaving 17 bases unmatched. This CDR3 is built from 18 residues. CDR3 coding DNA: TGTGCCAGCACCAAGAGAGATATTACAGACAGGGGGAATTCACCCCTCCACTTT. Its translation: CASTKRDITDRGNSPLHF.

The rearrangement uses TRBV7-2 and TRBJ1-2; 7 nucleotides agree with TRBD1. This CDR3 is built from 14 residues. Trimming cost V 5 bases and J 4 bases; bases outside gene matches: 7. Germline V lookup: CDR1 SGHTA, CDR2 FQGNSA. CDR3 in DNA: TGTGCCAGCAGCCAAACCGGGACAGCCTATGGCTACACCTTC. Translated, it gives CASSQTGTAYGYTF.

This clone is labeled medium-sized. The chain recombines TRBV6-1 with TRBJ1-6, with D unclear. Trimming took 2 bases from V and 0 from J, leaving 20 bases between them. Germline V gene data show CDR1 as MNHNS and CDR2 as SASEGT. This CDR3 is 20 amino acids long. The CDR3 loop reads CASSESRQAEQSSYNSPLHF. The CDR3 bases are TGTGCCAGCAGTGAATCCCGACAAGCCGAACAGAGCTCCTATAATTCACCCCTCCACTTT.

V and J are TRBV7-2 and TRBJ1-2, with 8 nucleotides matching TRBD1. J gave up 8 bases and V 0 bases, and 2 bases lay outside the gene matches. The CDR3 runs to 13 residues. Germline CDR1 and CDR2: SGHTA and FQGNSA. As DNA, the CDR3 is TGTGCCAGCAGCTTAGCCGACAGGGGAGGCTACACCTTC. The encoded protein is CASSLADRGGYTF.

This sequence joins TRBV5-4 and TRBJ2-7; maybe TRBD2 (6 bases). Germline V gene sequence: CDR1 SGHNT, CDR2 YYREEE (reference sequence). V was clipped by 5 bases and J by 2 bases, with 17 bases between them. The CDR3 runs 15 residues. CDR3: CASSSGRRLAYEQYF. CDR3 DNA: TGTGCCAGCAGTTCGGGACGGCGACTAGCCTACGAGCAGTACTTC.

The rearrangement uses TRBV5-1 and TRBJ2-3, with 14 bases matching TRBD2. Trimming cost V 2 bases and J 3 bases; bases outside gene matches: 5. The CDR3 runs 17 residues. Germline V gives CDR1 SGHRS, CDR2 YFSETQ. The DNA for the CDR3 is TGCGCCAGCAGCTTATCCAGGACTAGCGGGGGGACAGATACGCAGTATTTT. The encoded protein is CASSLSRTSGGTDTQYF.

This clone was counted once. The chain carries TRBV5-6 and TRBJ1-2; 8 bases match TRBD1. Per germline, CDR1 SGHDT and CDR2 YYEEEE. The CDR3 runs 13 residues. V lost 3 bases and J lost 7; bases outside the gene matches: 5. The CDR3 bases are TGTGCCAGCAGCTGGCAGGGGGCGGCTGGCTACACCTTC. This codes for CASSWQGAAGYTF.

The gene calls are TRBV19 and TRBJ2-3; D may be TRBD1 (6 bases). Deletions cut 1 base from V and 6 bases from J, with 17 bases between. The CDR3 is made up of 16 amino acids. From germline, CDR1 is LNHDA and CDR2 SQIVND (reference sequence). CDR3 in DNA: TGTGCCAGTAGTATAGGGACAGCGGTTACGGCGGATACGCAGTATTTT. It translates to CASSIGTAVTADTQYF.